These 3 T cell receptor beta chains were all obtained from the same sample, sequenced in a study of blood T cell repertoires in COVID-19. Using immunoSEQ multiplex PCR, the repertoire was profiled, and TCRdb retains in-frame clones only, with some absent. Of roughly 190,000 clones in the sample, around 80% were seen once. The specimen sequenced was peripheral blood. These receptors came from a woman aged 60-70 years with COVID-19, enrolled during active disease.

This sequence joins TRBV2 and TRBJ1-1, with D possibly TRBD1 on 5 matching bases. The germline gives CDR1 SNHLY, CDR2 FYNNEI. The CDR3 contains 15 residues. V dropped 6 bases and J dropped 5 bases, with 19 bases sitting between them. CDR3 sequence: CASRGGPTQETEAFF. For the CDR3, the DNA is TGTGCCAGCAGGGGGGGACCCACTCAGGAAACTGAAGCTTTCTTT.

This sequence joins TRBV6-5 and TRBJ2-3; a weak D match, TRBD2 (6 bases). Deletions cut 5 bases from V and 4 bases from J, with 13 bases between. This CDR3 has 14 residues. Germline lookup yields CDR1 MNHEY and CDR2 SVGAGI. CDR3 nucleotides: TGTGCCAGCAGTCCCCGGGACTCGTCAGATACGCAGTATTTT. Amino acid sequence: CASSPRDSSDTQYF.

This chain uses TRBV5-4 with TRBJ2-3; D remains ambiguous. Trimming cost V 4 bases and J 2 bases, with 8 bases left between them. This CDR3 contains 13 residues. CDR1 and CDR2 from the germline V gene are SGHNT and YYREEE (reference sequence). Written as DNA, the CDR3 is TGTGCCAGCAGCCCCGACTCCACAGATACGCAGTATTTT. Amino acid sequence: CASSPDSTDTQYF.